A selection of T cell receptor beta chains follows, all from one sample in a study of cytotoxic CD8 clonotypes in ibrutinib-treated CLL. Assay used: immunoSEQ multiplex PCR; TCRdb lists only in-frame clones, some missing. The profile shows about 50,000 clones, approximately 82% of them singletons. The sequencing here drew on PBMCs, taken after 24 months of ibrutinib treatment. These receptors originate from a human donor with chronic lymphocytic leukemia. The conserved cysteine and the conserved F or W are not part of the CDR3 here. Each record gives: V gene, CDR3 length, clone size, J gene, CDR3 protein. For some rows the clone size is stated as once, few or many, or as a class when expanded; others skip it.

TRBV19	13	-	TRBJ1-5	ASSTEQGYNQPQH
TRBV5-4	13	-	TRBJ2-7	ASRAGGTGGGEQY
TRBV4-2	13	-	TRBJ2-7	ASSQDASGSAEQY
TRBV6-5	12	-	TRBJ2-1	ASRRGLAGGEQF
TRBV9	12	-	TRBJ1-2	ASSQGQGAQGYT
TRBV7-9	12	-	TRBJ2-1	ASSPRTSYNEQF
TRBV11-2	14	-	TRBJ2-1	ASSLVDGATLNEQF
TRBV9	10	-	TRBJ2-5	ASSVGGETQY
TRBV25-1	13	-	TRBJ2-7	ASRPSALAGHEQY
TRBV7-9	15	-	TRBJ2-1	ASSAGGRRVFDNEQF
TRBV2	13	-	TRBJ2-1	ASSEEGRRDNEQF
TRBV14	13	-	TRBJ2-1	ASRGTSGRANEQF
TRBV5-1	11	-	TRBJ2-3	ASSVSRTDTQY
TRBV5-6	14	-	TRBJ2-5	ASSPGTSGRWETQY
TRBV5-1	13	-	TRBJ2-1	ASSIGNGGNNEQF
TRBV4-1	12	-	TRBJ2-7	ASSQAASDYEQY
TRBV21-1	13	few	TRBJ2-2	ASQDDISGTGELF
TRBV18	13	few	TRBJ1-1	ASSPEETDNTEAF
TRBV6-5	12	-	TRBJ1-2	ASSTGRSGYGYT
TRBV11-2	14	once	TRBJ2-5	ASSLTSGRGLETQY
TRBV19	9	-	TRBJ1-2	ASWEDYGYT
TRBV30	12	-	TRBJ2-3	AWTRGTGTDTQY
TRBV5-8	11	once	TRBJ1-5	ASSLNVLNAQH
TRBV28	16	-	TRBJ1-1	ASRTFNTRAGVHTEAF
TRBV6-5	11	-	TRBJ2-7	ASSSPPAYEQY
TRBV9	13	-	TRBJ2-1	ASSVVSSGGNEQF
TRBV5-6	13	-	TRBJ2-5	AGSAAGGRQETQY
TRBV18	11	-	TRBJ1-3	ASSDRFGNTIY
TRBV19	14	-	TRBJ1-5	ASSILRQGTNQPQH
TRBV6-6	12	-	TRBJ2-5	ASSYEEHQETQY
TRBV5-1	14	-	TRBJ2-1	ASSFRGQGLGNEQF
TRBV7-9	11	-	TRBJ1-2	ASSSDEYYGYT
TRBV18	11	-	TRBJ2-5	ASQRDGQETQY
TRBV27	13	-	TRBJ2-1	ASSIPAGPANEQF
TRBV2	11	few	TRBJ2-5	ATFRDRQETQY
TRBV27	11	-	TRBJ2-7	ASSLNRAHEQY